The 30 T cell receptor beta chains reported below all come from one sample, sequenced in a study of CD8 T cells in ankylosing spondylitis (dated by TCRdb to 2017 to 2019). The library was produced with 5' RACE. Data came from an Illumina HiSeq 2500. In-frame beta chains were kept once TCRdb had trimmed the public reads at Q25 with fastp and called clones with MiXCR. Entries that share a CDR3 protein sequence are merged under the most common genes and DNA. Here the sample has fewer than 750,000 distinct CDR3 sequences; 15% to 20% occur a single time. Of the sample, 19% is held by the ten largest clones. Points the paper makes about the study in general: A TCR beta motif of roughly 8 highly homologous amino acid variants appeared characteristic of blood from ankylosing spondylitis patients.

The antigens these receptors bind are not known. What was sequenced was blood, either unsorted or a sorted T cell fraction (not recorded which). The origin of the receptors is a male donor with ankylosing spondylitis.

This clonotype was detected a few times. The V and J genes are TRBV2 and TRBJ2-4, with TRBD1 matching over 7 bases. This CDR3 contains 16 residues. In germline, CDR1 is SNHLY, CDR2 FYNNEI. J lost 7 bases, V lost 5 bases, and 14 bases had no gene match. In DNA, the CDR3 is TGTGCCAGCAGTCCACCGGGACAGAGTTTGTCCAACATTCAGTACTTC. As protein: CASSPPGQSLSNIQYF. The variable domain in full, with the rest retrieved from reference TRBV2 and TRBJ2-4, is EPEVTQTPSHQVTQMGQEVILRCVPISNHLYFYWYRQILGQKVEFLVSFYNNEISEKSEIFDDQFSVERPDGSNFTLKIRSTKLEDSAMYFCASSPPGQSLSNIQYFGAGTRLSVL.

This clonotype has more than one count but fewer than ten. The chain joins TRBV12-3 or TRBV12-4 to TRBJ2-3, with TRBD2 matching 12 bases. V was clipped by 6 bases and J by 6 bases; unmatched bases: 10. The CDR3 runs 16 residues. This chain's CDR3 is CASRRLAGALGDTQYF. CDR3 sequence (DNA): TGTGCCAGCAGGCGACTAGCGGGAGCATTGGGGGATACGCAGTATTTT.

The CDR3 protein is CASSPVLQETQYF. The CDR3 DNA reads as TGTGCCAGCTCACCGGTACTCCAAGAGACCCAGTACTTC. V is TRBV18 and J is TRBJ2-5, with D unresolved. Germline V gives CDR1 KGHSH, CDR2 LQKENI. The CDR3 spans 13 residues. V was clipped by 3 bases and J by 1 base, with 6 bases between them.

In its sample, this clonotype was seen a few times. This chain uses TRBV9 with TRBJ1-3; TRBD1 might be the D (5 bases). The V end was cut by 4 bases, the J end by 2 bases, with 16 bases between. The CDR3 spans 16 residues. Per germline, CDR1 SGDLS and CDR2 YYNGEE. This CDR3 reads CASSSPRIRAGNTIYF. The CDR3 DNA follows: TGTGCCAGCAGCAGCCCGAGGATCAGGGCTGGAAACACCATATATTTT.

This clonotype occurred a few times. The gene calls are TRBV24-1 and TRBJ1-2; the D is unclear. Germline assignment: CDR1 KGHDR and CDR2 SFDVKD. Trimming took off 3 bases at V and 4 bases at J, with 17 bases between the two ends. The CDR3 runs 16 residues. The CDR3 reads CATSDPHRRARYGYTF. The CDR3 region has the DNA TGTGCCACCAGTGATCCACACCGACGAGCCCGCTATGGCTACACCTTC.

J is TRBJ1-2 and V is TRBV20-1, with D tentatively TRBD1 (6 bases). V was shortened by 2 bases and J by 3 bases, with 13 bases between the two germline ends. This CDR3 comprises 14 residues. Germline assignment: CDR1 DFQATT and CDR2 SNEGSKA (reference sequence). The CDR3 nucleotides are TGCAGTGCTAGACTTCAGGACAGTGACTATGGCTACACCTTC. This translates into CSARLQDSDYGYTF.

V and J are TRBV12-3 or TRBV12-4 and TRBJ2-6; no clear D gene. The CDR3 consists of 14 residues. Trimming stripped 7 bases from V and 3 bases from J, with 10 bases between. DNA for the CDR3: TGTGCCAGCACCGCTTCTTTTGGGGCCAACGTCCTGACTTTC. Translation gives CASTASFGANVLTF.

CDR3 residues: CSAIQLRGNQPQHF. DNA of the CDR3: TGCAGTGCTATCCAGCTCAGGGGCAATCAGCCCCAGCATTTT. The gene calls are TRBV20-1 and TRBJ1-5; D might be TRBD1 (5 bases). Per the germline V gene, CDR1 is DFQATT and CDR2 is SNEGSKA (reference sequence). There are 14 residues in the CDR3. Trimming took off 4 bases at V and 2 bases at J, with 12 bases between the two ends.

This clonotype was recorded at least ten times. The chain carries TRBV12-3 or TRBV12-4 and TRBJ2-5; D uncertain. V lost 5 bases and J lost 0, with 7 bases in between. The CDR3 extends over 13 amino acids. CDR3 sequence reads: CASSADYQETQYF. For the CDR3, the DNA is TGTGCCAGCAGTGCAGACTACCAAGAGACCCAGTACTTC.

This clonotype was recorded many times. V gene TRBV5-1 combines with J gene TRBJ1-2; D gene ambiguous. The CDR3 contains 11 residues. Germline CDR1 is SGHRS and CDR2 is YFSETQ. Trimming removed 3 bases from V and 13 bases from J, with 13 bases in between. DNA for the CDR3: TGCGCCAGCAGCTCGGGAGGGCTAGTCACCTTC. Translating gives CASSSGGLVTF.

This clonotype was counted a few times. The DNA of the CDR3 is TGTGCCAGCAGCCCCCGAGCGGCATACAATGAGCAGTTCTTC. Encoded protein: CASSPRAAYNEQFF. The genes are TRBV11-2 and TRBJ2-1, with D maybe TRBD2 (5 bases). V lost 5 bases and J lost 4, with 12 bases in between. The CDR3 is 14 amino acids. From germline, CDR1 is SGHAT and CDR2 FQNNGV.

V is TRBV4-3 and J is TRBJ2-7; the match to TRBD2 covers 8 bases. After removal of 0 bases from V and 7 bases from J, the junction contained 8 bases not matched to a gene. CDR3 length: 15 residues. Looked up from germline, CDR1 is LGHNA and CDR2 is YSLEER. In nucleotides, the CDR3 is TGCGCCAGCAGCCAAGATGCAGCGGGAGTCCGAGAGCAGTACTTC. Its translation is CASSQDAAGVREQYF.

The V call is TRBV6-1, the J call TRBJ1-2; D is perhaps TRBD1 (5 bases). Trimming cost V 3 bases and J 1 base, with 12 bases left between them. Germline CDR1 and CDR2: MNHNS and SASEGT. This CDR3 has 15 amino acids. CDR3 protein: CASSDGTGVNYGYTF. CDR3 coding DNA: TGTGCCAGCAGTGACGGGACGGGAGTTAACTATGGCTACACCTTC.

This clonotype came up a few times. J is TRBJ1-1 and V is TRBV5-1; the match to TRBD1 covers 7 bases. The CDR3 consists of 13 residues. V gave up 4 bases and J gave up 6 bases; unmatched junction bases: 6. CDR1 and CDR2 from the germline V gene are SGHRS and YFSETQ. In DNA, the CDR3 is TGCGCCAGCAGCGGGGGGACAGTGGCTGAAGCTTTCTTT. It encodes CASSGGTVAEAFF. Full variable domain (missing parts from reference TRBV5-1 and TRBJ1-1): KAGVTQTPRYLIKTRGQQVTLSCSPISGHRSVSWYQQTPGQGLQFLFEYFSETQRNKGNFPGRFSGRQFSNSRSEMNVSTLELGDSALYLCASSGGTVAEAFFGQGTRLTVV.

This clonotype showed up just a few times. CDR3 region: CASSPGQTMNQPQHF. The CDR3 coding sequence is TGTGCCAGCAGTCCCGGACAGACCATGAATCAGCCCCAGCATTTT. This chain joins TRBV27 and TRBJ1-5; TRBD1 is a possible D gene (6 bases). Germline values: CDR1 MNHEY, CDR2 SMNVEV (reference sequence). This CDR3 has 15 residues. Trimming stripped 5 bases from V and 4 bases from J, with 15 bases between.

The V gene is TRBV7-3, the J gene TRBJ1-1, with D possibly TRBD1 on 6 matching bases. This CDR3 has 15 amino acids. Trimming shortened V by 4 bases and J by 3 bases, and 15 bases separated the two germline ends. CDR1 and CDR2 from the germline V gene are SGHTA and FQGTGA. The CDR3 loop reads CASSSGGGPDTEAFF. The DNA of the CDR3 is TGTGCCAGCAGCTCCGGCGGGGGGCCCGACACTGAAGCTTTCTTT.

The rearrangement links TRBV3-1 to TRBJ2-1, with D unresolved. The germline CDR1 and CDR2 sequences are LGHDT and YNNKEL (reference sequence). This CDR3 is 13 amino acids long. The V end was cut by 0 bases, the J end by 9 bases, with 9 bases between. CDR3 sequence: CASSQDGDAEQFF. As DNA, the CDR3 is TGTGCCAGCAGCCAAGATGGGGATGCTGAGCAGTTCTTC.

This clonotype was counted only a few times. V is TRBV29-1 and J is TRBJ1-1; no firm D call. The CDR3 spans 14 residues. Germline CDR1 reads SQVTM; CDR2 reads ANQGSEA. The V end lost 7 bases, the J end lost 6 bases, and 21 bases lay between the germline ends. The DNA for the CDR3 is TGCAGCGCCCTAGATGATATTTTTGGGGCTGAAGCTTTCTTT. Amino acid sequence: CSALDDIFGAEAFF.

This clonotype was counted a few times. This CDR3 is CSASSGSGYEQYF. CDR3 coding DNA: TGCAGTGCTAGTAGCGGGAGTGGGTACGAGCAGTACTTC. This chain links TRBV20-1 with TRBJ2-7; 9 bases are a match to TRBD2. Germline assignment: CDR1 DFQATT and CDR2 SNEGSKA (reference sequence). The V and J ends lost 3 bases and 4 bases, in that order; junction bases with no gene match: 4. The CDR3 covers 13 residues.

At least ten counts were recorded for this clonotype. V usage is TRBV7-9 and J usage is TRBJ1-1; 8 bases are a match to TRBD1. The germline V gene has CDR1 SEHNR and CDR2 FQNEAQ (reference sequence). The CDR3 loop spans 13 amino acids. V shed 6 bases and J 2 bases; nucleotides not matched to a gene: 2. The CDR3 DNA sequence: TGTGCCAGCAGTACAGGGGGTAACACTGAAGCTTTCTTT. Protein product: CASSTGGNTEAFF. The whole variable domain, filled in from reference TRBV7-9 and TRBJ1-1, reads DTGVSQNPRHKITKRGQNVTFRCDPISEHNRLYWYRQTLGQGPEFLTYFQNEAQLEKSRLLSDRFSAERPKGSFSTLEIQRTEQGDSAMYLCASSTGGNTEAFFGQGTRLTVV.

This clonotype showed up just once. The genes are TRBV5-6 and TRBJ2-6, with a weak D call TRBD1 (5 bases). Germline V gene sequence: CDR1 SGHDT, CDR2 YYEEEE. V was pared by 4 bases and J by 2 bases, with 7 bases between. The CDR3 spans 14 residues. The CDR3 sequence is CASSMDTGANVLTF. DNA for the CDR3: TGTGCCAGCAGCATGGACACTGGGGCCAACGTCCTGACTTTC.

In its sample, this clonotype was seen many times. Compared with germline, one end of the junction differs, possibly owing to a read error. This CDR3 is CASSPGQGYYEQYF. The DNA of the CDR3 is TGCGCCAGCAGCCCGGGACAGGGATACTACGAGCAGTACTTC. The chain carries TRBV7-9 and TRBJ2-7; 9 nucleotides line up with TRBD1. CDR1 SEHNR and CDR2 FQNEAQ come from the germline V gene (reference sequence). The length of the CDR3 is 14 residues.

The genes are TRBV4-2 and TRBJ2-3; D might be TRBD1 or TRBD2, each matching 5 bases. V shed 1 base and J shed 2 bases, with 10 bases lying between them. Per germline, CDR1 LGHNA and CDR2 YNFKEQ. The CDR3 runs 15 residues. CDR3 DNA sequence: TGTGCCAGCAGCCAAGGGGACCTGCCCACAGATACGCAGTATTTT. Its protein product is CASSQGDLPTDTQYF.

CDR3 sequence reads: CASSPESGGPVNEQFF. The CDR3, as DNA: TGTGCCAGCTCGCCCGAGTCGGGAGGGCCGGTCAATGAGCAGTTCTTC. This chain uses TRBV18 with TRBJ2-1; 8 nucleotides match TRBD2. This CDR3 has 16 residues. Germline CDR1 is KGHSH and CDR2 is LQKENI. V shed 6 bases, J shed 6 bases, and the junction held 13 bases outside the gene matches. Filled out from reference TRBV18 and TRBJ2-1, the complete variable domain reads NAGVMQNPRHLVRRRGQEARLRCSPMKGHSHVYWYRQLPEEGLKFMVYLQKENIIDESGMPKERFSAEFPKEGPSILRIQQVVRGDSAAYFCASSPESGGPVNEQFFGPGTRLTVL.

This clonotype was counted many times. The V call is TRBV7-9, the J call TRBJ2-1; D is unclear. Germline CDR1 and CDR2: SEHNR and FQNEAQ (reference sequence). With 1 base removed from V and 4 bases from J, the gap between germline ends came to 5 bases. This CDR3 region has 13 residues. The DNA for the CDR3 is TGTGCCAGCAGCTTAGTAGATTACAATGAGCAGTTCTTC. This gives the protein CASSLVDYNEQFF. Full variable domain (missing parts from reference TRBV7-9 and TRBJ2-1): DTGVSQNPRHKITKRGQNVTFRCDPISEHNRLYWYRQTLGQGPEFLTYFQNEAQLEKSRLLSDRFSAERPKGSFSTLEIQRTEQGDSAMYLCASSLVDYNEQFFGPGTRLTVL.

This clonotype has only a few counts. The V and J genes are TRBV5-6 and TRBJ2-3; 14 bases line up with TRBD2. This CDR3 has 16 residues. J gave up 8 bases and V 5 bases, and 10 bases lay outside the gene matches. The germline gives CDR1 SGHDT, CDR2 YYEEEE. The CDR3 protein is CASSGGLAGEYGTQYF. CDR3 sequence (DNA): TGTGCCAGCAGTGGGGGACTAGCGGGAGAGTACGGTACGCAGTATTTT.

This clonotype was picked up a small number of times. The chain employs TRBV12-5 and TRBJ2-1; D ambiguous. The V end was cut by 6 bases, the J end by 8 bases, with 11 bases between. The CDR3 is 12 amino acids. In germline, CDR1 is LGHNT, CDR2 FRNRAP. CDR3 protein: CASGDSLDEQFF. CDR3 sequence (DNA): TGTGCTAGTGGCGACTCATTGGATGAGCAGTTCTTC.

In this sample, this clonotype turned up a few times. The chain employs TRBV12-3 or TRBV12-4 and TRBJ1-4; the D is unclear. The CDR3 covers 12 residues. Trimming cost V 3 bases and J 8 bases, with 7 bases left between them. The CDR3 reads CASSLGVEKLFF. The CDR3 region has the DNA TGTGCCAGCAGTTTGGGAGTAGAAAAACTGTTTTTT.

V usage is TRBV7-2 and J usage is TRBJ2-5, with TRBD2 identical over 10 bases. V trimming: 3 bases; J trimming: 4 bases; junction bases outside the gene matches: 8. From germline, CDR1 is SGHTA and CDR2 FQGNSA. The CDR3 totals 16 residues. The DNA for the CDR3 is TGTGCCAGCAGCTTGGGACTAGCGCCGGCGATAGAGACCCAGTACTTC. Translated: CASSLGLAPAIETQYF.

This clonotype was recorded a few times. CDR3 sequence: CASSSTGLTEAFF. The CDR3 DNA follows: TGTGCCAGCAGCTCTACAGGGCTCACTGAAGCTTTCTTT. This chain links TRBV7-9 with TRBJ1-1; the D gene is possibly TRBD1 (6 bases). V was clipped by 4 bases and J by 4 bases, with 10 bases between them. This CDR3 spans 13 amino acids. Germline CDR1 reads SEHNR; CDR2 reads FQNEAQ (reference sequence).